The present entry profiles one T cell receptor beta chain with its context. The antigen is not known. This specimen comes from a study of cytomegalovirus exposure and HLA in healthy donors. Study-wide context: Later analysis reported that the 120 validation repertoires shared the platform of the approximately 620 first-cohort repertoires.

Data came from immunoSEQ multiplex PCR; TCRdb stores just in-frame clones and leaves some out. The table shows around 69,000 clones, with roughly 95% occurring only once. Notes on the study in general: Subsequent analysis of the approximately 120 validation repertoires found a tendency for first-cohort TCR clusters to co-occur.

The V end was cut by 6 bases, the J end by 4 bases, with 10 bases between. Germline loops: CDR1 SNHLY, CDR2 FYNNEI. CDR3 length: 13 residues. This TCR derives from a woman under 30 in good health and CMV-seropositive. The rearrangement links TRBV2 to TRBJ2-1; D perhaps matches TRBD2 (5 bases). The sequenced sample consisted of PBMCs. This CDR3 is CASRSAEYNEQFF. The CDR3 DNA reads as TGTGCCAGCAGATCAGCGGAATACAATGAGCAGTTCTTC.